Here is one T cell receptor beta chain with its context. What it recognizes is unknown. With 5 bases removed from V and 7 bases from J, the gap between germline ends came to 12 bases. The CDR3 has 13 amino acids. Germline V gives CDR1 MNHNY, CDR2 SVGAGI (reference sequence). Primers used in a second PCR of about 7 to 12 cycles were a sample-barcoded 5' primer and a J-beta primer mix. Using its own MiXCR run on the 5' RACE reads, TCRdb lists one record per CDR3 protein. This sample has 1,100,000 or so distinct CDR3 sequences, with 40% to 50% found just once. The data belong to a study of blood T cells in healthy people across ages. Points from the study as a whole: Strong correlation linked observed beta diversity and percent naive T cells. What prevented conclusive comparison of naive and antigen-experienced cells was that PBMCs were unsorted. Donor CMV status was unknown, possibly confounding expanded clonotype changes.

The chain joins TRBV6-6 to TRBJ2-1; D uncertain. Sequencing was performed on blood. This sequence was found in a woman aged 60-75 years in good health. The CDR3 loop reads CASSTTPGNEQFF. CDR3 nucleotide sequence: TGTGCCAGCAGTACGACCCCAGGTAATGAGCAGTTCTTC.